Presented here are 32 T cell receptor beta chains from one specimen sequenced in a study of cytomegalovirus exposure and HLA in healthy donors. 60 Vbeta and 13 Jbeta primers were used in PCR. Some clones are missing from TCRdb's copy, which holds only in-frame ones; the method was immunoSEQ multiplex PCR. The sample yields around 97,000 clones, roughly a tenth seen once. The sample taken for sequencing was PBMCs. Source of these receptors: a man aged 45-65 years in good health and CMV-seropositive.

V gene TRBV5-4 combines with J gene TRBJ2-7; 8 bases map to TRBD1. The ends lost 4 bases at V and 8 bases at J; junction bases unmatched: 8. There are 13 residues in the CDR3. Per germline, CDR1 SGHNT and CDR2 YYREEE (reference sequence). In DNA, the CDR3 is TGTGCCAGCAGCATGCTACAGGGGGAGAAGCAGTACTTC. Amino acids: CASSMLQGEKQYF.

This clone occurred a few times. The chain links TRBV19 to TRBJ2-3; D is unresolved. CDR1 is LNHDA, CDR2 SQIVND, per germline (reference sequence). The CDR3 loop spans 12 amino acids. The ends were cut back, 3 bases at V and 5 bases at J, with 6 bases in the middle. In nucleotides, the CDR3 is TGTGCCAGTAGTATTGTGCGAGATACGCAGTATTTT. It encodes CASSIVRDTQYF.

V and J are TRBV11-2 and TRBJ2-5, with 12 bases that match TRBD2. From germline, CDR1 is SGHAT and CDR2 FQNNGV. V lost 5 bases, J lost 3 bases, and 7 bases stayed unmatched. The CDR3 has 16 amino acids. The CDR3 is CASSARTSGVKETQYF. The CDR3 coding sequence is TGTGCCAGCAGCGCGAGGACTAGCGGGGTTAAAGAGACCCAGTACTTC.

Only a few counts were recorded for this clone. The identical CDR3 is also encoded by other nucleotide sequences in the sample. The rearrangement links TRBV9 to TRBJ2-3, with D maybe TRBD2 (5 bases). Germline V CDR1 and CDR2: SGDLS, YYNGEE. Trimming took 0 bases from V and 2 from J, leaving 10 bases between them. The CDR3 sequence is 15 residues long. Here the CDR3 reads CASSVDGNPTDTQYF. For the CDR3, the DNA is TGTGCCAGCAGCGTAGACGGGAACCCCACAGATACGCAGTATTTT.

J is TRBJ2-7 and V is TRBV10-3; D is undetermined. Germline-derived CDR1 and CDR2 are ENHRY and SYGVKD. The germline V and J ends were trimmed by 6 bases and 4 bases, with 13 bases remaining between them. The CDR3 is 13 amino acids. CDR3 region: CAISAEPIYEQYF. CDR3 in DNA: TGTGCCATCAGCGCCGAACCTATTTACGAGCAGTACTTC.

The V call is TRBV5-5, the J call TRBJ1-3; D ambiguous. There are 15 residues in the CDR3. V was trimmed by 6 bases and J by 3 bases, leaving 16 bases between them. CDR1 and CDR2 (germline): SGHKS, YYEKEE (reference sequence). CDR3 coding DNA: TGTGCCAGCACCCTACTCCCGGTCGGTGGAAACACCATATATTTT. This gives the protein CASTLLPVGGNTIYF. The complete variable domain, with remaining parts taken from reference TRBV5-5 and TRBJ1-3, reads DAGVTQSPTHLIKTRGQQVTLRCSPISGHKSVSWYQQVLGQGPQFIFQYYEKEERGRGNFPDRFSARQFPNYSSELNVNALLLGDSALYLCASTLLPVGGNTIYFGEGSWLTVV.

This rearrangement joins TRBV27 to TRBJ2-7; D possibly corresponds to TRBD2 (6 bases). The CDR3 has 14 amino acids. V was shortened by 6 bases and J by 7 bases, with 19 bases between the two germline ends. The germline gives CDR1 MNHEY, CDR2 SMNVEV (reference sequence). DNA of the CDR3: TGTGCCAGCAGAGGGGACTCCGGCGTTTCGGAGCAGTACTTC. Protein: CASRGDSGVSEQYF.

This clone was counted between two and nine times. The chain employs TRBV5-4 and TRBJ2-7, with TRBD2 identical over 9 bases. Trimming took 4 bases from V and 0 from J; bases not matched to a gene: 8. Germline-derived CDR1 and CDR2 are SGHNT and YYREEE (reference sequence). This CDR3 has 16 amino acids. The CDR3 DNA is TGTGCCAGCAGCATTGACAGCGGGAGGCTCTCCTACGAGCAGTACTTC. Protein: CASSIDSGRLSYEQYF. Together with reference TRBV5-4 and TRBJ2-7, the CDR3 gives the full variable domain: ETGVTQSPTHLIKTRGQQVTLRCSSQSGHNTVSWYQQALGQGPQFIFQYYREEENGRGNFPPRFSGLQFPNYSSELNVNALELDDSALYLCASSIDSGRLSYEQYFGPGTRLTVT.

This clone turned up a few times. CDR3 amino acids: CASSLLGASPTDTQYF. The CDR3 nucleotides read TGTGCCAGCAGCCTCCTGGGGGCGTCACCCACAGATACGCAGTATTTT. This rearrangement joins TRBV5-4 to TRBJ2-3; D is perhaps TRBD1 (6 bases). The ends were cut back, 4 bases at V and 2 bases at J, with 17 bases in the middle. The V gene's germline CDR1 is SGHNT and CDR2 YYREEE (reference sequence). This CDR3 is built from 16 residues.

The genes are TRBV27 and TRBJ2-3; D unclear. CDR3 size: 12 residues. The V and J ends lost 2 bases and 13 bases respectively, with 13 bases between them. Germline CDR1 is MNHEY and CDR2 is SMNVEV (reference sequence). The CDR3 protein is CASSLRNSREYF. The CDR3, as DNA: TGTGCCAGCAGTTTAAGAAATAGCCGAGAGTATTTT.

The chain employs TRBV5-1 and TRBJ2-1; 9 positions agree with TRBD1. The ends lost 2 bases at V and 2 bases at J; junction bases unmatched: 11. The V gene's germline CDR1 is SGHRS and CDR2 YFSETQ. The CDR3 is made up of 18 amino acids. The CDR3 DNA is TGCGCCAGCAGCTTTTTATTGGGGGGGACAGGGACCTACAATGAGCAGTTCTTC. It is translated as CASSFLLGGTGTYNEQFF.

The CDR3 loop is CASSPPFRPDTQYF. The CDR3 nucleotides read TGTGCCAGCAGTCCCCCTTTCCGTCCAGATACGCAGTATTTT. The rearrangement uses TRBV27 and TRBJ2-3; unclear D gene. The CDR3 contains 14 residues. Germline V CDR1 and CDR2: MNHEY, SMNVEV (reference sequence). V dropped 5 bases and J dropped 4 bases, with 13 bases sitting between them.

The CDR3 reads CAWRRQYNEQFF. The CDR3 nucleotides read TGTGCCTGGCGGCGACAATACAATGAGCAGTTCTTC. The chain employs TRBV30 and TRBJ2-1; no definite D call. V lost 5 bases to trimming and J lost 4 bases, with 9 bases between them. This CDR3 is built from 12 residues. The germline CDR1 and CDR2 sequences are GTSNPN and SVGIG (reference sequence).

This clone has more than one count but fewer than ten. The V call is TRBV30, the J call TRBJ2-5; D unresolved. The germline gives CDR1 GTSNPN, CDR2 SVGIG (reference sequence). The CDR3 runs 13 residues. The ends were cut back, 5 bases at V and 5 bases at J, with 15 bases in the middle. CDR3 sequence (DNA): TGTGCCTGGGGGCCTGCCCTGGTGGAGACCCAGTACTTC. This sequence encodes CAWGPALVETQYF.

The rearrangement links TRBV28 to TRBJ1-2, with 10 bases aligning to TRBD1. The CDR3 runs 15 residues. CDR1 is MDHEN, CDR2 SYDVKM, per germline. The trim removed 4 bases at V and 3 bases at J, leaving 5 bases unmatched. In nucleotides, the CDR3 is TGTGCCAGCAGTTCCCCCGGGACAGGGGACTATGGCTACACCTTC. This codes for CASSSPGTGDYGYTF.

In its sample, this clone was seen a few times. CDR3 sequence (DNA): TGTGCCAGCTCACCGAACCGATTGGCAGGCACTAATGAAAAACTGTTTTTT. Translated, it gives CASSPNRLAGTNEKLFF. The chain recombines TRBV18 with TRBJ1-4; no firm D call. With 3 bases removed from V and 2 bases from J, the gap between germline ends came to 16 bases. The CDR3 is made up of 17 amino acids. The germline V gene encodes CDR1 KGHSH and CDR2 LQKENI.

The CDR3 nucleotides are TGTGCCAGTAAACAGACTAGCGGGAGTAAAGGTGAGCAGTTCTTC. Translating it yields CASKQTSGSKGEQFF. The V and J genes are TRBV19 and TRBJ2-1; 12 bases map to TRBD2. The trim removed 7 bases at V and 9 bases at J, leaving 10 bases unmatched. The CDR3 length is 15 residues. Germline V CDR1 and CDR2: LNHDA, SQIVND (reference sequence).

This clone has more than one count but fewer than ten. This chain joins TRBV19 and TRBJ2-5; D might be TRBD2 (5 bases). Trimming stripped 4 bases from V and 7 bases from J, with 16 bases between. The germline V gene encodes CDR1 LNHDA and CDR2 SQIVND (reference sequence). The CDR3 covers 14 residues. CDR3 coding DNA: TGTGCCAGTAGTAACCCAGCGGAGTTTAGGACCCAGTACTTC. Its protein is CASSNPAEFRTQYF.

The rearrangement uses TRBV7-2 and TRBJ1-2; TRBD1 matches 8 bases. CDR1 is SGHTA and CDR2 is FQGNSA in the germline V gene. The junction had 4 bases not matched to a gene; V was cut back by 5 bases and J by 8 bases. This CDR3 contains 12 residues. CDR3: CASSADRGGYTF. Written as DNA, the CDR3 is TGTGCCAGCAGCGCCGACAGGGGCGGCTACACCTTC.

This clone was observed a handful of times. The chain employs TRBV5-1 and TRBJ1-6; D is uncertain. V was shortened by 1 base and J by 6 bases, with 14 bases between the two germline ends. Germline CDR1 is SGHRS and CDR2 is YFSETQ. The CDR3 runs to 16 residues. CDR3 nucleotide sequence: TGCGCCAGCAGCTTGAAAAGTCAAGCTATTAATTCACCCCTCCACTTT. Protein: CASSLKSQAINSPLHF. Combining the CDR3 with reference TRBV5-1 and TRBJ1-6 gives the whole variable domain KAGVTQTPRYLIKTRGQQVTLSCSPISGHRSVSWYQQTPGQGLQFLFEYFSETQRNKGNFPGRFSGRQFSNSRSEMNVSTLELGDSALYLCASSLKSQAINSPLHFGNGTRLTVT.

The rearrangement uses TRBV5-1 and TRBJ1-2; TRBD1 agrees at 7 bases. This CDR3 is built from 16 residues. Germline CDR1 SGHRS, CDR2 YFSETQ. The J segment lost 1 base and the V segment lost 4 bases, leaving 10 bases of the junction unmatched. CDR3 coding DNA: TGCGCCAGCAGCCCGGAGACAGGGCGGGTTAACTATGGCTACACCTTC. It encodes CASSPETGRVNYGYTF.

This clone was seen more than once but under ten times. The gene calls are TRBV6-1 and TRBJ1-5; D not resolved. V was shortened by 8 bases and J by 3 bases, with 14 bases between the two germline ends. Germline loops: CDR1 MNHNS, CDR2 SASEGT. The CDR3 spans 14 residues. The chain's CDR3 is CASGVTGINQPQHF. The CDR3, as DNA: TGTGCCAGCGGTGTAACCGGGATCAATCAGCCCCAGCATTTT.

This clone was seen only a few times. The V call is TRBV2, the J call TRBJ2-2, with 14 nucleotides matching TRBD2. V shed 4 bases and J 5 bases; nucleotides not matched to a gene: 0. Looked up from germline, CDR1 is SNHLY and CDR2 is FYNNEI. The CDR3 has 15 amino acids. The CDR3 DNA sequence: TGTGCCAGCAGTGGACTAGCGGGAGGGACCGGGGAGCTGTTTTTT. Translating gives CASSGLAGGTGELFF.

The sample holds a few counts of this clone. The V and J genes are TRBV6-1 and TRBJ2-7; 10 bases are shared with TRBD2. CDR3 length equals 16 residues. Germline trimming cut 0 bases from V and 2 bases from J; bases unmatched to any gene: 4. CDR1 and CDR2 (germline): MNHNS, SASEGT. The CDR3 DNA is TGTGCCAGCAGTGAAGCGGCTAGCGGGAGCCCCTACGAGCAGTACTTC. Protein product: CASSEAASGSPYEQYF.

The rearrangement links TRBV6-5 to TRBJ1-2, with 10 bases fitting TRBD1. CDR3 length: 14 residues. Germline CDR1 MNHEY, CDR2 SVGAGI. J lost 1 base, V lost 6 bases, and 2 bases had no gene match. DNA of the CDR3: TGTGCCAGCAGGGGACAGGGGAGTAACTATGGCTACACCTTC. As protein: CASRGQGSNYGYTF.

The rearrangement links TRBV28 to TRBJ1-5; TRBD1 aligns across 10 bases. The J segment lost 0 bases and the V segment lost 6 bases, leaving 11 bases of the junction unmatched. Germline V gene sequence: CDR1 MDHEN, CDR2 SYDVKM. The CDR3 has 18 residues. The CDR3 is CASRPDRGRRGSNQPQHF. CDR3 sequence (DNA): TGTGCCAGCAGGCCAGACAGGGGGCGCCGTGGTAGCAATCAGCCCCAGCATTTT.

A few counts support this clone. This sequence joins TRBV25-1 and TRBJ2-1; TRBD1 might be the D (6 bases). The V end was cut by 3 bases, the J end by 2 bases, with 11 bases between. CDR1 and CDR2 from the germline V gene are MGHDK and SYGVNS. The CDR3 covers 15 residues. CDR3 residues: CASSEGTRPYNEQFF. DNA for the CDR3: TGTGCCAGCAGTGAGGGGACAAGACCCTACAATGAGCAGTTCTTC. The full variable domain, with the rest looked up from reference TRBV25-1 and TRBJ2-1, is EADIYQTPRYLVIGTGKKITLECSQTMGHDKMYWYQQDPGMELHLIHYSYGVNSTEKGDLSSESTVSRIRTEHFPLTLESARPSHTSQYLCASSEGTRPYNEQFFGPGTRLTVL.

This clone has a handful of counts. CDR3 in DNA: TGTGCCAGCAGCGCGGACGGGATGAACACTGAAGCTTTCTTT. Amino acid sequence: CASSADGMNTEAFF. The chain employs TRBV9 and TRBJ1-1; no definite D call. Germline CDR1 SGDLS, CDR2 YYNGEE. Trimming shortened V by 3 bases and J by 0 bases, and 9 bases separated the two germline ends. This CDR3 contains 14 residues.

This clone has only a few counts. The rearrangement uses TRBV5-4 and TRBJ2-5, with D unclear. CDR1 is SGHNT and CDR2 is YYREEE in the germline V gene (reference sequence). CDR3 length equals 13 residues. Trimming stripped 0 bases from V and 2 bases from J, with 5 bases between. Here the CDR3 DNA reads TGTGCCAGCAGCTTGGGAGAACAAGAGACCCAGTACTTC. This codes for CASSLGEQETQYF. The whole variable domain, remainder taken from reference TRBV5-4 and TRBJ2-5, is ETGVTQSPTHLIKTRGQQVTLRCSSQSGHNTVSWYQQALGQGPQFIFQYYREEENGRGNFPPRFSGLQFPNYSSELNVNALELDDSALYLCASSLGEQETQYFGPGTRLLVL.

The rearrangement links TRBV7-9 to TRBJ2-3; D gene ambiguous. This CDR3 is built from 14 residues. The germline CDR1 and CDR2 sequences are SEHNR and FQNEAQ (reference sequence). V was pared by 5 bases and J by 2 bases, with 11 bases between. The DNA of the CDR3 is TGTGCCAGCAGCCTTCAGTTGCACACAGATACGCAGTATTTT. This sequence encodes CASSLQLHTDTQYF.

Only a few counts were recorded for this clone. The V gene is TRBV10-2, the J gene TRBJ2-7; possibly TRBD2 for D (7 bases). The CDR3 is 16 amino acids. Trimming cost V 0 bases and J 3 bases, with 15 bases left between them. Germline lookup yields CDR1 WSHSY and CDR2 SAAADI. CDR3 amino acids: CASSESTGGYFYEQYF. The DNA of the CDR3 is TGCGCCAGCAGTGAGTCGACGGGGGGCTACTTCTACGAGCAGTACTTC.

This clone came up a few times. The chain uses TRBV14 and TRBJ2-5, with D perhaps matching TRBD2 (5 bases). Germline V gene data show CDR1 as SGHDN and CDR2 as FVKESK. This CDR3 is built from 15 residues. V lost 2 bases and J lost 1, with 11 bases in between. The CDR3 reads CASSQLSGSQETQYF. In nucleotides, the CDR3 is TGTGCCAGCAGCCAATTATCGGGGAGCCAAGAGACCCAGTACTTC.